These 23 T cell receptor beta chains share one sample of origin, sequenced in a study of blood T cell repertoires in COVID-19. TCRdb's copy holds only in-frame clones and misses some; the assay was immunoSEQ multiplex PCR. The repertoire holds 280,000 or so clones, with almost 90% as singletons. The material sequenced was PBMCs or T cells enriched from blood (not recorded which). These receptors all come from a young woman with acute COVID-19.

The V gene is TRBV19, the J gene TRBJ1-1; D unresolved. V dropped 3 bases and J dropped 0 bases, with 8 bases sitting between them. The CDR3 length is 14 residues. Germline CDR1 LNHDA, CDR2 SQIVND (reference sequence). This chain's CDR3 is CASSIEGLNTEAFF. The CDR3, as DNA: TGTGCCAGTAGTATTGAGGGATTGAACACTGAAGCTTTCTTT. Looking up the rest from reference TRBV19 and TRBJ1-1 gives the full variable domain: DGGITQSPKYLFRKEGQNVTLSCEQNLNHDAMYWYRQDPGQGLRLIYYSQIVNDFQKGDIAEGYSVSREKKESFPLTVTSAQKNPTAFYLCASSIEGLNTEAFFGQGTRLTVV.

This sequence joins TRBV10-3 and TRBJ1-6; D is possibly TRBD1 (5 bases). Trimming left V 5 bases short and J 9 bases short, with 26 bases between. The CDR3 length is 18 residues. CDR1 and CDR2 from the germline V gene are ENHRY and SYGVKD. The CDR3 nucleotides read TGTGCCATCAGTTCGCCGGGGGAAAGAGAGGGAAAATCTTCACCCCTCCACTTT. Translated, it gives CAISSPGEREGKSSPLHF.

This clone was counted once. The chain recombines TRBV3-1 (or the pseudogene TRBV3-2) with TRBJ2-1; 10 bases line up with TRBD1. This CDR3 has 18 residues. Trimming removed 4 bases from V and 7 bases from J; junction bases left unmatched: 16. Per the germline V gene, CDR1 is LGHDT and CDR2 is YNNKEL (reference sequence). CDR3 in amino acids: CASSPRYNGQGEWNEQFF. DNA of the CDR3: TGTGCCAGCAGCCCCCGCTATAACGGACAGGGGGAATGGAATGAGCAGTTCTTC.

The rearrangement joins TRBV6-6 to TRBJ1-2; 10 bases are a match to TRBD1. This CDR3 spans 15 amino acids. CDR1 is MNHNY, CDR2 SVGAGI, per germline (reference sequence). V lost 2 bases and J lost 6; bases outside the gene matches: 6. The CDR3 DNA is TGTGCCAGCAGTTACGGGGGACAGGGGTCGGATGGCTACACCTTC. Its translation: CASSYGGQGSDGYTF.

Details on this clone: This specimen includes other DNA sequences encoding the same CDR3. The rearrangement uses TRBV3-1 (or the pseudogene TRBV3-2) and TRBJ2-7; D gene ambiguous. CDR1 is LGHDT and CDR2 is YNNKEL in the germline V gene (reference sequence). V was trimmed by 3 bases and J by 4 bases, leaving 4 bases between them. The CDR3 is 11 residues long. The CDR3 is CASSQSYEQYF. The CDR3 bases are TGTGCCAGCAGCCAGTCGTACGAGCAGTACTTC.

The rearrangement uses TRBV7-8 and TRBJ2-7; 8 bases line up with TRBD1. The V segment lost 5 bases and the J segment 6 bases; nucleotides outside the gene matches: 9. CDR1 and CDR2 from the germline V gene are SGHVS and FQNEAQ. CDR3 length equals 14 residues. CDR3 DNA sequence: TGTGCCAGCAGCCTGTCCGGGACAGGTCCCGAGCAGTACTTC. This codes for CASSLSGTGPEQYF.

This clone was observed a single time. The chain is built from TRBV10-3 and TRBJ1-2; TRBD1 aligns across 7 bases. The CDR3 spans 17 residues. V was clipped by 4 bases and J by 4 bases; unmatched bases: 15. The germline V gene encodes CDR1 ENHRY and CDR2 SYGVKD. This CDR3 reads CAISAKGRGQDLYGYTF. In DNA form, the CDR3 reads TGTGCCATCAGTGCAAAGGGGAGAGGACAGGACCTCTATGGCTACACCTTC.

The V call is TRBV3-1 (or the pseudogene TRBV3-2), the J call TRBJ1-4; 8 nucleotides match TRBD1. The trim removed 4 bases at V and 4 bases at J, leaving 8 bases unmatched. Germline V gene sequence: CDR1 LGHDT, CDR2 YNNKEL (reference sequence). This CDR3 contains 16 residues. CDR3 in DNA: TGTGCCAGCAGCCGGGGACAGGTCAGGGGTAATGAAAAACTGTTTTTT. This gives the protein CASSRGQVRGNEKLFF.

The CDR3 coding sequence is TGTGCCAGCAGTGGGGGCCAGAGCACAGATACGCAGTATTTT. It codes for CASSGGQSTDTQYF. V gene TRBV2 combines with J gene TRBJ2-3, with a possible D match to TRBD1 (5 bases). This CDR3 is 14 amino acids long. Per the germline V gene, CDR1 is SNHLY and CDR2 is FYNNEI. V lost 4 bases and J 0 bases, leaving 8 bases between the germline ends.

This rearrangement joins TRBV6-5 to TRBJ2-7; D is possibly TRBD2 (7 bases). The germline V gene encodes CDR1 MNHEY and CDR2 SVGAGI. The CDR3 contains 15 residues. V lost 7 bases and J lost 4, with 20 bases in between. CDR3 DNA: TGTGCCAGCACGGGGGGCGGCCAGACCATATACGAGCAGTACTTC. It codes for CASTGGGQTIYEQYF.

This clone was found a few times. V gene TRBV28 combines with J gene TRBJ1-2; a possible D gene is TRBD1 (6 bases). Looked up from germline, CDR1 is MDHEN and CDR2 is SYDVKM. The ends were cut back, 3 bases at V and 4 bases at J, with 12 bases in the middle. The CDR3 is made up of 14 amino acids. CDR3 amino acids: CASSLDSIGYGYTF. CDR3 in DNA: TGTGCCAGCAGTTTGGACAGTATAGGCTATGGCTACACCTTC.

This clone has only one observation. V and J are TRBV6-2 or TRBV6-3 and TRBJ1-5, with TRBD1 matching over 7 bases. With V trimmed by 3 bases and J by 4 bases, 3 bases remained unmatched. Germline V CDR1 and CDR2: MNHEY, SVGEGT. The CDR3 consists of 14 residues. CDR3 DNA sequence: TGTGCCAGCAGTTATGCACAGGGGAATCAGCCCCAGCATTTT. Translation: CASSYAQGNQPQHF.

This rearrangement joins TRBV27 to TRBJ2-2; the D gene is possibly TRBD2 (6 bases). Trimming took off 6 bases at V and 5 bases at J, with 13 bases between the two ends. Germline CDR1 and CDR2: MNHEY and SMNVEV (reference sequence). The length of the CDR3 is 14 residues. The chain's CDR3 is CASRGGTSTGELFF. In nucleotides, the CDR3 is TGTGCCAGCAGGGGGGGTACCAGTACCGGGGAGCTGTTTTTT.

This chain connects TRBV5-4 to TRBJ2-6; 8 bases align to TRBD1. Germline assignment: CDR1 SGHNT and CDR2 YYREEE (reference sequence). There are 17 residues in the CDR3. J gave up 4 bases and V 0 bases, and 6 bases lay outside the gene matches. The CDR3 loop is CASSLGRGLSGANVLTF. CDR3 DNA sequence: TGTGCCAGCAGCTTGGGCAGGGGGCTGTCAGGGGCCAACGTCCTGACTTTC.

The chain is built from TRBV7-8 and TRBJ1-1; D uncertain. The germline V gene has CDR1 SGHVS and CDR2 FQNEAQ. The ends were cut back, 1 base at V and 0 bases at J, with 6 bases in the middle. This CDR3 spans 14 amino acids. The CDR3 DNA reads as TGTGCCAGCAGCTTAGTAGAAATGAACACTGAAGCTTTCTTT. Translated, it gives CASSLVEMNTEAFF.

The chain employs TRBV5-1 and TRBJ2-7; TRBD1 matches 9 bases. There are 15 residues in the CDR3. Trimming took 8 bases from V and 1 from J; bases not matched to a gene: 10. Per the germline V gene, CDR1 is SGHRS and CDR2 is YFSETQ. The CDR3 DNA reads TGCGCCAGTAAGACCGGGACAGGGACTTCCTACGAGCAGTACTTC. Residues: CASKTGTGTSYEQYF.

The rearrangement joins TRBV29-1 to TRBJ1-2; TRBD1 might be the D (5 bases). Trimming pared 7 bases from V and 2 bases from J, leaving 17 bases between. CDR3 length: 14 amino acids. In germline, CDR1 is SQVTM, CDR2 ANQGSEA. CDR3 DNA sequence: TGCAGCGCAAAAGAGGTGGGGCTCAACTATGGCTACACCTTC. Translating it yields CSAKEVGLNYGYTF.

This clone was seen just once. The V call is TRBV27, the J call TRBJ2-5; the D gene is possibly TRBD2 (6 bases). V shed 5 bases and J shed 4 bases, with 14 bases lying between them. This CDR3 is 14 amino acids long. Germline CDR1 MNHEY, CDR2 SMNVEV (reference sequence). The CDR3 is CASSPRVGGETQYF. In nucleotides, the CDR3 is TGTGCCAGCAGTCCCCGAGTGGGGGGAGAGACCCAGTACTTC.

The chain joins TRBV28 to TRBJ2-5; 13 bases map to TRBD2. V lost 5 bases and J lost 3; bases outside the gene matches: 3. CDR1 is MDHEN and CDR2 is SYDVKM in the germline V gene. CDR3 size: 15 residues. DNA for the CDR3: TGTGCCAGCAGTGACGGGACTAGCGGGAAAGAGACCCAGTACTTC. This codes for CASSDGTSGKETQYF. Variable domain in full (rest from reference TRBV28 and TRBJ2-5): DVKVTQSSRYLVKRTGEKVFLECVQDMDHENMFWYRQDPGLGLRLIYFSYDVKMKEKGDIPEGYSVSREKKERFSLILESASTNQTSMYLCASSDGTSGKETQYFGPGTRLLVL.

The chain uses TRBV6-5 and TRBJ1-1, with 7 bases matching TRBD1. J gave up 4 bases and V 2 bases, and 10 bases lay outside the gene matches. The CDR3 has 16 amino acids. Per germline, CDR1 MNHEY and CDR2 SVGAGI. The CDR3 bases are TGTGCCAGCAGTTACGGAAACAGGGGTCTTACCACTGAAGCTTTCTTT. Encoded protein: CASSYGNRGLTTEAFF.

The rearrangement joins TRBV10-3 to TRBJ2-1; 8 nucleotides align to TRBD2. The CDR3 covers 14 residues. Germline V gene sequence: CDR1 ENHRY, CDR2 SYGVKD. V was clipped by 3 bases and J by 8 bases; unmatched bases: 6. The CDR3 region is CAISDTGGPDEQFF. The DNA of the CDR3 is TGTGCCATCAGTGACACGGGAGGGCCGGATGAGCAGTTCTTC.

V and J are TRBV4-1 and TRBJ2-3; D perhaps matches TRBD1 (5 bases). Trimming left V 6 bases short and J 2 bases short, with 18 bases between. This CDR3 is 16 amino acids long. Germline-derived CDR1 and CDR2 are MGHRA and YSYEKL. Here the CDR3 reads CASRPHQGLNTDTQYF. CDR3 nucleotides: TGCGCCAGCAGACCTCATCAGGGTCTTAACACAGATACGCAGTATTTT.

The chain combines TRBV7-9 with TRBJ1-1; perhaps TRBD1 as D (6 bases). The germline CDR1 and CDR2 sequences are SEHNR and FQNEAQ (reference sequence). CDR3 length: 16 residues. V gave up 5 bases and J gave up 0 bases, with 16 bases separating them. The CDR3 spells CASSTPRGGLNTEAFF. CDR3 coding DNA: TGTGCCAGCAGCACTCCTCGGGGGGGCCTGAACACTGAAGCTTTCTTT. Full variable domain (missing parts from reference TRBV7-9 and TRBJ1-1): DTGVSQNPRHKITKRGQNVTFRCDPISEHNRLYWYRQTLGQGPEFLTYFQNEAQLEKSRLLSDRFSAERPKGSFSTLEIQRTEQGDSAMYLCASSTPRGGLNTEAFFGQGTRLTVV.